The rows below give T cell receptor beta chains drawn from one sample of a study of radiotherapy plus CTLA-4 blockade in lung cancer. The data were produced by immunoSEQ multiplex PCR, yet TCRdb's version contains in-frame clones alone and is incomplete. This sample carries approximately 34,000 clones, approximately 70% of them seen once, and the ten largest clones take under 5%. The sequenced sample was peripheral blood, obtained from a patient treated with radiotherapy plus ipilimumab. Source of these receptors: a human donor with non-small cell lung cancer who had stable disease on radiotherapy plus ipilimumab. Each CDR3 is given with its conserved first and last residue. A D gene is named only where the DNA matches it firmly. Size is omitted from some rows. Given values are once, few, many or a class for expanded clones.

j_call v_call cdr3_length clone_size d_call cdr3_aa cdr3_nt
TRBJ2-7 TRBV19 13 once - CASSIALSYEQYF TGTGCCAGTAGTATAGCCCTATCCTACGAGCAGTACTTC
TRBJ1-5 TRBV7-2 14 - - CASSLGGTNQPQHF TGTGCCAGCAGCTTAGGGGGCACAAATCAGCCCCAGCATTTT
TRBJ1-5 TRBV19 15 - TRBD1 CASSIVGTDDQPQHF TGTGCCAGTAGTATAGTCGGGACAGATGATCAGCCCCAGCATTTT
TRBJ1-2 TRBV6-6 12 - - CASTVRTDGYTF TGTGCCAGCACCGTTAGGACGGATGGCTACACCTTC
TRBJ1-3 TRBV7-2 15 - - CASSLEPSSGNTIYF TGTGCCAGCAGCTTAGAGCCGAGCTCTGGAAACACCATATATTTT
TRBJ1-1 TRBV6-6 12 - - CASSLDSVKAFF TGTGCCAGCAGTTTGGACAGTGTAAAAGCTTTCTTT
TRBJ2-1 TRBV6-4 17 - - CASSGREEPSWNNEQFF TGTGCCAGCAGTGGGAGGGAAGAACCTTCCTGGAATAATGAGCAGTTCTTC
TRBJ2-5 TRBV7-9 14 medium-sized - CASTTKLSKETQYF TGTGCCAGCACCACCAAACTATCCAAGGAGACCCAGTACTTC
TRBJ1-5 TRBV5-6 17 - - CASSLMGRRAQSQPQHF TGTGCCAGCAGCTTGATGGGCAGGCGGGCCCAAAGTCAGCCCCAGCATTTT
TRBJ2-1 TRBV5-1 15 few TRBD1 CASSLAGQGANEQFF TGCGCCAGCAGCTTGGCGGGACAGGGGGCGAATGAGCAGTTCTTC
TRBJ1-2 TRBV4-3 15 medium-sized - CASSPGELLFSGYTF TGCGCCAGCAGCCCAGGGGAACTCCTGTTCAGTGGCTACACCTTC
TRBJ2-3 TRBV7-2 19 - TRBD2 CASSPTGTSGGPYTDTQYF TGTGCCAGCAGCCCCACCGGGACTAGCGGAGGCCCTTACACAGATACGCAGTATTTT
TRBJ2-7 TRBV6-5 12 medium-sized - CASQDGSYEQYF TGTGCCAGTCAAGACGGGTCCTACGAGCAGTACTTC
TRBJ2-1 TRBV18 15 - - CASSQDRTAYNEQFF TGTGCCAGCTCACAAGACCGGACAGCCTACAATGAGCAGTTCTTC
TRBJ1-4 TRBV29-1 11 - - CSVGGNEKLFF TGCAGCGTTGGGGGGAATGAAAAACTGTTTTTT